A selection of T cell receptor beta chains follows, all from one sample in a study of monozygotic twins with cystic fibrosis. TCRdb keeps only in-frame clones here, not all; method: immunoSEQ multiplex PCR. The table records 15,000 to 25,000 clones, about 90% of them present only once. Input material: blood. Receptors originate from a girl between 2 and 10 years old with cystic fibrosis. The CDR3 runs from the conserved cysteine through the conserved F or W.

>TRBV4-3|TRBJ1-1
CASSEGSEAFF
>TRBV13|TRBJ2-7
CASSSLAAPYEQYF
>TRBV30|TRBJ2-1
CAWSVGLADEQFF
>TRBV4-3|TRBJ2-7
CASSQTQGDEQYF
>TRBV19|TRBJ2-1
CASSATGMGRGLGSYNEQFF
>TRBV19|TRBJ1-1
CASSISFGRGVTEAFF
>TRBV7-8|TRBJ2-3
CASSLGLITDTQYF
>TRBV7-2|TRBJ2-1
CASSLGVSGSVSYNEQFF
>TRBV2|TRBJ1-3
CASSETGGIGNTIYF
>TRBV11-2|TRBJ2-7
CASSYPGSGVYEQYF
>TRBV5-6|TRBJ2-7
CASSPGTSGDYEQYF
>TRBV5-5|TRBJ2-7
CASSLARPSGFISYEQYF
>TRBV10-3|TRBJ2-2
CAVGESNTGELFF
>TRBV6-1|TRBJ2-5
CASSLLGDQETQYF
>TRBV28|TRBJ1-2
CATKTGQSGYTF
>TRBV6-5|TRBJ2-2
CASSAQGAGTGELFF
>TRBV5-5|TRBJ2-3
CASSLARHSTDTQYF
>TRBV5-1|TRBJ2-7
CASSLAPASGSFNIYEQYF